This T cell receptor (beta chain) is drawn from a study of identical twins. Findings and limits, study-wide: Beta out-of-frame sequences displayed a weaker excess of sharing between twins. Cross-sectional statistics underpinned the conclusions; the same donors were not followed. Cord blood's abundant beta clonotypes had fewer insertions, unlike memory repertoires.

TCRdb re-called the 5' RACE reads with MiXCR, one entry per CDR3 protein. The table has fewer than 250,000 distinct CDR3 sequences, approximately 9% seen once. This clonotype was counted between two and nine times. Its antigen is currently unknown. The sequencing input was memory (CD45RO+) T cells sorted from blood. The clonotype comes from a woman between 18 and 29 years old in good health.

The CDR3 bases are TGTGCCAGCAGCCCTACTGGGACAATATACAATGAGCAGTTCTTC. Translated, it gives CASSPTGTIYNEQFF. The V call is TRBV9, the J call TRBJ2-1; D may be TRBD1 (6 bases). The germline CDR1 and CDR2 sequences are SGDLS and YYNGEE. Trimming stripped 4 bases from V and 4 bases from J, with 15 bases between. The CDR3 contains 15 residues.